The rows below give T cell receptor beta chains drawn from one sample of a study of radiotherapy plus CTLA-4 blockade in lung cancer. This table comes from immunoSEQ multiplex PCR, and its TCRdb copy is limited to in-frame clones, with some not included. Counted here are some 60,000 clones, around 79% occurring once; the ten biggest clones make up 16%. Material: peripheral blood, obtained from a patient treated with radiotherapy plus ipilimumab. The origin of the receptors is a human donor with non-small cell lung cancer who had a complete response to radiotherapy plus ipilimumab. Each CDR3 is given with its conserved first and last residue. The order of the fields is CDR3 DNA, CDR3 protein, D gene, V gene, J gene, clone size. D genes are given only for firm matches. Clone size is shown for a subset of rows, as once, few, many or a class of expanded clone.

DNA: TGTGCCAGCAGCTTGGGAGGGACAGCCCTTAACTATGGCTACACCTTC
CDR3: CASSLGGTALNYGYTF
D: TRBD1
V: TRBV5-4
J: TRBJ1-2
size: .

DNA: TGCGCCAGCAGTGACGAGGGACAGTCGAACACCGGGGAGCTGTTTTTT
CDR3: CASSDEGQSNTGELFF
D: TRBD1
V: TRBV10-1
J: TRBJ2-2
size: .

DNA: TGTGCCACCAGCAAATTCGCAGGGGGCAACTATGGCTACACCTTC
CDR3: CATSKFAGGNYGYTF
D: TRBD1
V: TRBV15
J: TRBJ1-2
size: .

DNA: TGTGCCAGCTCATTGGACAGCAACACTGAAGCTTTCTTT
CDR3: CASSLDSNTEAFF
D: .
V: TRBV18
J: TRBJ1-1
size: .

DNA: TGCGCCAGCAGCGTAAGGGGGCTCCTCATGAACACTGAAGCTTTCTTT
CDR3: CASSVRGLLMNTEAFF
D: TRBD1
V: TRBV5-1
J: TRBJ1-1
size: once

DNA: TGTGCCAGCAGCTGGGGACAGCGCGAGACCCAGTACTTC
CDR3: CASSWGQRETQYF
D: TRBD1
V: TRBV5-4
J: TRBJ2-5
size: few

DNA: TGTGCCAGTAGTATCGGGGCCAGGGGGAGCTATGGCTACACCTTC
CDR3: CASSIGARGSYGYTF
D: TRBD1
V: TRBV19
J: TRBJ1-2
size: .

DNA: TGTGCCAGCAGTTGGGTAGCCAGCACAGATACGCAGTATTTT
CDR3: CASSWVASTDTQYF
D: .
V: TRBV7-2
J: TRBJ2-3
size: .

DNA: TGTGCCAGCAGTTATTCAGGATTCCAAGAGACCCAGTACTTC
CDR3: CASSYSGFQETQYF
D: .
V: TRBV6-5
J: TRBJ2-5
size: .

DNA: TGTGCCAGCAGCTTAGTGGGCGCAGAGACCCAGTACTTC
CDR3: CASSLVGAETQYF
D: .
V: TRBV7-9
J: TRBJ2-5
size: .

DNA: TGCGCCAGCAGTGAGTCGGTTGCAGGGTACGACTATGGCTACACCTTC
CDR3: CASSESVAGYDYGYTF
D: .
V: TRBV10-2
J: TRBJ1-2
size: .

DNA: TGCGCCAGCAGCGGGGGAGGGATGAACACTGAAGCTTTCTTT
CDR3: CASSGGGMNTEAFF
D: .
V: TRBV5-1
J: TRBJ1-1
size: once

DNA: TGTGCCATTACAGGGGATTTTAATTCACCCCTCCACTTT
CDR3: CAITGDFNSPLHF
D: TRBD1
V: TRBV10-3
J: TRBJ1-6
size: few

DNA: TGTGCCAGCAGCTTGGGGCAGGGGGATCAGCCCCAGCATTTT
CDR3: CASSLGQGDQPQHF
D: TRBD1
V: TRBV5-6
J: TRBJ1-5
size: .

DNA: TGTGCCAGCAGAGAACAGGTGAACACCGGGGAGCTGTTTTTT
CDR3: CASREQVNTGELFF
D: .
V: TRBV6-4
J: TRBJ2-2
size: .

DNA: TGTGCCAGCAGCGTAGGAGCTACCACGTCCTACGAGCAGTACTTC
CDR3: CASSVGATTSYEQYF
D: .
V: TRBV9
J: TRBJ2-7
size: .